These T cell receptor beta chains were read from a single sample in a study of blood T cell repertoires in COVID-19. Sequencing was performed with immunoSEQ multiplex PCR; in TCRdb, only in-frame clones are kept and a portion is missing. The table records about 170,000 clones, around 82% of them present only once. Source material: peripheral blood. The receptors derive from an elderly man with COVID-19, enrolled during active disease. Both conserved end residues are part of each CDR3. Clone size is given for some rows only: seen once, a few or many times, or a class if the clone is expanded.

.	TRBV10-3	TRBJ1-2	CAISEIGDWDYGYTF
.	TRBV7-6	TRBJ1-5	CASSLRDRDQPQHF
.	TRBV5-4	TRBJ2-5	CASIKRGSQETQYF
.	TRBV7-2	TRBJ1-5	CASSPDRAINQPQHF
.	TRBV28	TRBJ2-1	CASSSKLAGATSYEQFF
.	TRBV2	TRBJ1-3	CASSVGNTIYF
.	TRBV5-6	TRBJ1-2	CASSETGVYGYTF
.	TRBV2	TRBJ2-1	CASSWQVLNEQFF
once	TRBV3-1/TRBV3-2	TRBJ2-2	CASSQGRRDTGELFF
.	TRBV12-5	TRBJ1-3	CASGREQGAGNTIYF
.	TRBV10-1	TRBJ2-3	CASSERSGGTDTQYF
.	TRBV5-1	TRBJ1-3	CASSLGGRSSGNTIYF
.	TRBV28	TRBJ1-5	CASNRYSNQPQHF